The sample holds a few counts of the clone carrying this TCR beta chain. The antigen is undetermined. This entry comes from a study of blood T cells in healthy people across ages. Whole-study findings and limits: In older individuals, TCR beta diversity per million T cells was lower, falling roughly linearly with age.

A second 7 to 11 cycle PCR used barcoded and J-beta primers. The template-switch adaptor, which had 12 random nucleotides, put a tag on each cDNA molecule. TCRdb processed the 5' RACE reads anew with MiXCR; each CDR3 protein has one entry. The sample lists over a million distinct CDR3 sequences; 40% to 50% were seen once. The CDR3 runs to 13 residues. CDR1 is DFQATT, CDR2 SNEGSKA, per germline (reference sequence). Trimming removed 4 bases at V and 5 bases at J, with 13 bases between. The chain recombines TRBV20-1 with TRBJ2-3; possible D gene TRBD2, 6 bases. The source material was blood. This clonotype was obtained from a woman aged 18-29 years in good health. The CDR3 reads CSAMGGPGDTQYF. As DNA, the CDR3 is TGCAGTGCTATGGGGGGTCCCGGAGATACGCAGTATTTT.